Sequencing of this T cell receptor (beta chain) was carried out in a study of blood T cells in healthy people across ages. Points from the study as a whole: The CMV status of each donor remained undetermined, and this could have confounded shifts in expanded clonotypes.

The CDR3 runs to 15 residues. Germline V CDR1 and CDR2: SGHAT, FQNNGV. V shed 7 bases, J shed 3 bases, and the junction held 4 bases outside the gene matches. A J-beta primer mix and a sample-barcoded 5' primer were used in a second PCR of about 7 to 12 cycles. TCRdb called the 5' RACE reads again in MiXCR, with one record for every CDR3 protein. The table records about a million distinct CDR3 sequences, just over 50% of them present only once. As to this clonotype: Its cognate antigen is unknown.

Material for sequencing was blood. This chain connects TRBV11-2 to TRBJ2-5, with TRBD2 matching 14 bases. The sequence came from a woman aged 55-69 years in good health. The chain's CDR3 is CASTEGLAGEETQYF. The DNA of the CDR3 is TGTGCCAGCACCGAGGGACTAGCGGGAGAAGAGACCCAGTACTTC.